This T cell receptor beta chain is from a study of control samples from healthy donors and cancer patients. Germline-derived CDR1 and CDR2 are MGHRA and YSYEKL. Trimming cost V 4 bases and J 3 bases; bases outside gene matches: 3. CDR3 length: 15 residues. Libraries were prepared by immunoSEQ multiplex PCR; TCRdb keeps only in-frame clonotypes and omits some of them. Here the sample spans more than 150,000 clones, over 85% being singletons. The source of this sequence is a young man in good health. The rearrangement uses TRBV4-1 and TRBJ2-3, with 11 bases matching TRBD2. The sample comprised blood. CDR3 loop: CASSRLAGGTDTQYF. In nucleotides, the CDR3 is TGCGCCAGCAGCCGATTAGCGGGGGGGACAGATACGCAGTATTTT.